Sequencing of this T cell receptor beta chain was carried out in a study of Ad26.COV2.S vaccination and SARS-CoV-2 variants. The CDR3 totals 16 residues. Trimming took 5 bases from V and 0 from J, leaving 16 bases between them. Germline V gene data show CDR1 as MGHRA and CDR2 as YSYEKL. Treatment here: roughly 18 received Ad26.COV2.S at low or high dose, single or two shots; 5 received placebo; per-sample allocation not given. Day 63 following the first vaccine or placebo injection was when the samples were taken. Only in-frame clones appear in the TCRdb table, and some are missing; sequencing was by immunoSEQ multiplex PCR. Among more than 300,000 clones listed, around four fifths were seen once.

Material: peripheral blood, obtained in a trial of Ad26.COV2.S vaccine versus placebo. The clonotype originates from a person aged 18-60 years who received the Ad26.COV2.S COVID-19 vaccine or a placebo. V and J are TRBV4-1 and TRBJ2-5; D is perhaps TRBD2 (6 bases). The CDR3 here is CASSYGASDNQETQYF. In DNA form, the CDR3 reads TGCGCCAGCAGCTACGGGGCTAGCGACAACCAAGAGACCCAGTACTTC.